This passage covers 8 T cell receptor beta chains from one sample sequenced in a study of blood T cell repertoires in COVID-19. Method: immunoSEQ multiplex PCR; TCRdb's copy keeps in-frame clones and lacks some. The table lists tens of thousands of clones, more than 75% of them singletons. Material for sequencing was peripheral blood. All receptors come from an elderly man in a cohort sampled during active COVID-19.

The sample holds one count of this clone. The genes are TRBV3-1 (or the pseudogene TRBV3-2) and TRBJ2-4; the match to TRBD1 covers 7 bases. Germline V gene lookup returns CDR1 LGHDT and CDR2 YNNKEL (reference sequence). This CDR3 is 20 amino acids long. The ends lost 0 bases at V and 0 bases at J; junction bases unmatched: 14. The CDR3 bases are TGTGCCAGCAGCCAAGAACACCGGACAGGCCGGTGGATAGCCAAAAACATTCAGTACTTC. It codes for CASSQEHRTGRWIAKNIQYF.

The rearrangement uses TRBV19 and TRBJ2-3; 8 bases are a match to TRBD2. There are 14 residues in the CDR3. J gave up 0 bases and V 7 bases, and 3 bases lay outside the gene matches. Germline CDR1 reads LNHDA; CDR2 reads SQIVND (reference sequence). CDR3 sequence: CASMRGASTDTQYF. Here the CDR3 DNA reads TGTGCCAGTATGCGGGGGGCTAGCACAGATACGCAGTATTTT.

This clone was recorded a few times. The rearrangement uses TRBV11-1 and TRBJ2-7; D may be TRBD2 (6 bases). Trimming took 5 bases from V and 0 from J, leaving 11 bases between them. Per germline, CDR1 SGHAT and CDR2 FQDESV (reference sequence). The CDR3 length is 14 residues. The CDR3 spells CASSPRRGSYEQYF. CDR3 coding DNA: TGTGCCAGCAGCCCACGGAGGGGCTCCTACGAGCAGTACTTC.

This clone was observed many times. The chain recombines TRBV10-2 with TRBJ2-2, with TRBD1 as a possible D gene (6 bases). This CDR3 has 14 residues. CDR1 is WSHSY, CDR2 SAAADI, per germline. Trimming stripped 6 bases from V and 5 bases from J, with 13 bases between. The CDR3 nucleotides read TGCGCCAGCAGGGCCGGGACACAAACCGGGGAGCTGTTTTTT. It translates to CASRAGTQTGELFF.

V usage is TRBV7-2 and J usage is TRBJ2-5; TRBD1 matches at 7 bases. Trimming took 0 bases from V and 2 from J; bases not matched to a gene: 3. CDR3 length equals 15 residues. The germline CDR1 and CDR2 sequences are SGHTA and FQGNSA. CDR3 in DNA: TGTGCCAGCAGCTTAGCGGGGACAGTGCAAGAGACCCAGTACTTC. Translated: CASSLAGTVQETQYF.

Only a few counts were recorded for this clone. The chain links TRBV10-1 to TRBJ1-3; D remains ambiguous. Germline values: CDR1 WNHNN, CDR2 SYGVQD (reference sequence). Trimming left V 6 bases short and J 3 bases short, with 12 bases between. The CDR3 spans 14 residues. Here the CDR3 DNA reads TGCGCCAGCAGCCCCGGAAGACTTGGAAACACCATATATTTT. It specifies CASSPGRLGNTIYF.

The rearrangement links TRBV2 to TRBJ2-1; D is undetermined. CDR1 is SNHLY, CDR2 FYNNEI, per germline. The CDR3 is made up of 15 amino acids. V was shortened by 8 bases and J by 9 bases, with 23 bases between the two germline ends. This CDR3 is CASGVRGDGYGEQFF. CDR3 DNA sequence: TGTGCCAGCGGTGTGCGAGGCGATGGCTACGGTGAGCAGTTCTTC.

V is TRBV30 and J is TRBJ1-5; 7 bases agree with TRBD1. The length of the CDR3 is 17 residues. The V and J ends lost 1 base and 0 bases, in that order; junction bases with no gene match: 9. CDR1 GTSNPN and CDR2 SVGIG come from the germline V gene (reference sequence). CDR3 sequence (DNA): TGTGCCTGGAGTGCACGATGGACAGGAGATAGCAATCAGCCCCAGCATTTT. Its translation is CAWSARWTGDSNQPQHF.